These 4 T cell receptor beta chains share one sample of origin, sequenced in a study of shared clonotypes between healthy human individuals. TCRdb's copy holds only in-frame clones and misses some; the assay was immunoSEQ multiplex PCR. The data hold a few million clones, with approximately 95% observed a single time. The sample was naive CD4+ T cells from PBMCs. Stated subset: CD45RA+ positively selected. These receptors were obtained from a man aged 18 to 30 in good health. Some clones in this sample may be carry-over from other donors' samples.

The count of this clone is one. The chain recombines TRBV4-1 with TRBJ1-6, with D perhaps matching TRBD1 (5 bases). Germline CDR1 and CDR2: MGHRA and YSYEKL. The CDR3 is 13 residues long. The ends were cut back, 1 base at V and 14 bases at J, with 12 bases in the middle. In DNA, the CDR3 is TGCGCCAGCAGCCAAGGCCCAAGGGGAACCCTCCACTTT. Translation gives CASSQGPRGTLHF.

The J gene is TRBJ2-1, the V gene TRBV10-3, with TRBD2 matching over 8 bases. Germline values: CDR1 ENHRY, CDR2 SYGVKD. The junction had 8 bases not matched to a gene; V was cut back by 4 bases and J by 3 bases. The CDR3 runs 16 residues. CDR3 region: CAISVSLAGNYNEQFF. The CDR3, as DNA: TGTGCCATCAGTGTAAGTCTAGCGGGCAACTACAATGAGCAGTTCTTC.

V and J are TRBV5-1 and TRBJ2-5; D is undetermined. Germline CDR1 SGHRS, CDR2 YFSETQ. V lost 0 bases, J lost 5 bases, and 14 bases lay in between. The CDR3 has 15 residues. Here the CDR3 DNA reads TGCGCCAGCAGCTTGGCCGGGCTAGTCGACGAGACCCAGTACTTC. Translating gives CASSLAGLVDETQYF.

This rearrangement joins TRBV5-5 to TRBJ1-1; D uncertain. The germline gives CDR1 SGHKS, CDR2 YYEKEE (reference sequence). This CDR3 is built from 14 residues. The V gene lost 1 base and the J gene lost 1 base, with 8 bases spanning the gap. CDR3 in DNA: TGTGCCAGCAGCTTGCTTGTAACGAACACTGAAGCTTTCTTT. Amino acid sequence: CASSLLVTNTEAFF.